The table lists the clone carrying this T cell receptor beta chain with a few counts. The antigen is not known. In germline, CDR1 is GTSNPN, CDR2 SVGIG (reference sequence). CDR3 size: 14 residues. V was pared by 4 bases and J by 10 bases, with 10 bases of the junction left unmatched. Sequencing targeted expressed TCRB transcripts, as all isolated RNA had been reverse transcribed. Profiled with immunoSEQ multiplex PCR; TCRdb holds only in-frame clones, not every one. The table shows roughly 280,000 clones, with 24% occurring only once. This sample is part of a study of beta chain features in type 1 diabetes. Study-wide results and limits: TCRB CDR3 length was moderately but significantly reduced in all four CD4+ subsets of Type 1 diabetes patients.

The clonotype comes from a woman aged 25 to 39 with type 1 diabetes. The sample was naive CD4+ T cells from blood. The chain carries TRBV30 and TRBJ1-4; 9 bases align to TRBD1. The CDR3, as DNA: TGTGCCTGGACGTCGGGACAGGGCCTCGTAAAACTGTTTTTT. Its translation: CAWTSGQGLVKLFF.